Below, 21 T cell receptor beta chains from the same sample are listed, as sequenced in a study of cytomegalovirus exposure and HLA in healthy donors. Some clones are missing from TCRdb's copy, which holds only in-frame ones; the method was immunoSEQ multiplex PCR. The sample shows about 300,000 clones, roughly 88% of them seen only once. The specimen sequenced was PBMCs. These receptors all come from a woman aged 18-29 years in good health and CMV-seronegative.

The V call is TRBV28, the J call TRBJ2-1; 7 bases fit TRBD2. Germline lookup yields CDR1 MDHEN and CDR2 SYDVKM. The ends lost 11 bases at V and 7 bases at J; junction bases unmatched: 17. The CDR3 runs 15 residues. The CDR3 protein is CAERGTGLPLNEQFF. In DNA, the CDR3 is TGTGCCGAACGGGGGACGGGACTACCCTTGAATGAGCAGTTCTTC.

The rearrangement links TRBV18 to TRBJ2-1; 10 bases align to TRBD2. The trim removed 3 bases at V and 5 bases at J, leaving 1 base unmatched. The CDR3 extends over 14 amino acids. CDR1 is KGHSH and CDR2 is LQKENI in the germline V gene. The CDR3 DNA sequence: TGTGCCAGCTCACCGGGACTAGCGCACAATGAGCAGTTCTTC. Amino acids: CASSPGLAHNEQFF.

This clone has a single count. This chain uses TRBV18 with TRBJ1-2, with 10 nucleotides matching TRBD1. The CDR3 sequence is 16 residues long. Germline V gene data show CDR1 as KGHSH and CDR2 as LQKENI. The V gene end was trimmed by 3 bases and the J gene end by 3 bases; junction bases not matched to a gene: 7. Here the CDR3 DNA reads TGTGCCAGCTCACCGGACAGGGGGTTTCTCTACTATGGCTACACCTTC. Residues: CASSPDRGFLYYGYTF.

The chain links TRBV6-5 to TRBJ2-3; TRBD2 is a possible D gene (5 bases). The CDR3 contains 11 residues. Germline assignment: CDR1 MNHEY and CDR2 SVGAGI. V gave up 11 bases and J gave up 1 base, with 7 bases separating them. The CDR3 protein is CAVEGTDTQYF. The CDR3 region has the DNA TGTGCCGTGGAGGGCACAGATACGCAGTATTTT.

The CDR3 region has the DNA TGTGCCAGCATCGCTAGCGGGAGCGACGAGCAGTACTTC. Encoded protein: CASIASGSDEQYF. The chain carries TRBV28 and TRBJ2-7; TRBD2 agrees at 10 bases. The CDR3 is 13 residues long. V gave up 7 bases and J gave up 5 bases; unmatched junction bases: 5. From germline, CDR1 is MDHEN and CDR2 SYDVKM.

As DNA, the CDR3 is TGTGCCAGCAGCCGAGTCACGGACGAGCAGTACTTC. Its protein is CASSRVTDEQYF. The gene calls are TRBV11-2 and TRBJ2-7; D is unclear. The CDR3 consists of 12 residues. V was pared by 5 bases and J by 5 bases, with 10 bases between. Looked up from germline, CDR1 is SGHAT and CDR2 is FQNNGV.

The V call is TRBV6-5, the J call TRBJ2-1; 7 bases fit TRBD2. V trimming: 7 bases; J trimming: 7 bases; junction bases outside the gene matches: 16. CDR1 and CDR2 from the germline V gene are MNHEY and SVGAGI. The CDR3 is 16 residues long. Here the CDR3 reads CASIYGGSFLGNEQFF. The CDR3 DNA follows: TGTGCCAGCATTTATGGCGGGAGTTTTTTAGGGAATGAGCAGTTCTTC.

The chain links TRBV15 to TRBJ2-1; 8 bases align to TRBD2. Germline CDR1 is LNHNV and CDR2 is YYDKDF (reference sequence). V shed 6 bases, J shed 3 bases, and the junction held 16 bases outside the gene matches. CDR3 length: 18 amino acids. CDR3 amino acids: CATRLLAGLVSLYNEQFF. The CDR3 nucleotides read TGTGCCACCAGGTTATTAGCGGGATTAGTATCCCTCTACAATGAGCAGTTCTTC.

This clone was seen once. The V and J genes are TRBV5-4 and TRBJ2-7; tentatively, D is TRBD1 (6 bases). Per the germline V gene, CDR1 is SGHNT and CDR2 is YYREEE (reference sequence). The CDR3 extends over 16 amino acids. V lost 5 bases to trimming and J lost 0 bases, with 18 bases between them. CDR3 in amino acids: CASRGDGQRSSYEQYF. As DNA, the CDR3 is TGTGCCAGCAGGGGGGACGGACAGCGGAGCTCCTACGAGCAGTACTTC.

DNA of the CDR3: TGTGCCAGCAGTAACGAGGGGACAGGGGTCGAAAAACTGTTTTTT. Translating it yields CASSNEGTGVEKLFF. This chain joins TRBV9 and TRBJ1-4; 10 bases match TRBD1. Trimming removed 5 bases from V and 8 bases from J; junction bases left unmatched: 9. Germline loops: CDR1 SGDLS, CDR2 YYNGEE. The CDR3 spans 15 residues. The entire variable domain, with the rest obtained from reference TRBV9 and TRBJ1-4, is as follows: DSGVTQTPKHLITATGQRVTLRCSPRSGDLSVYWYQQSLDQGLQFLIQYYNGEERAKGNILERFSAQQFPDLHSELNLSSLELGDSALYFCASSNEGTGVEKLFFGSGTQLSVL.

The V and J genes are TRBV18 and TRBJ2-7; a weak D match, TRBD1 (5 bases). This CDR3 contains 12 residues. Germline V gene lookup returns CDR1 KGHSH and CDR2 LQKENI. V lost 5 bases and J 5 bases, leaving 10 bases between the germline ends. CDR3 coding DNA: TGTGCCAGCTCAGTACAGGCCAACGAGCAGTACTTC. Its translation is CASSVQANEQYF.

The V call is TRBV27, the J call TRBJ2-2, with 7 bases lining up with TRBD1. Germline loops: CDR1 MNHEY, CDR2 SMNVEV (reference sequence). The CDR3 is 16 amino acids. The V segment lost 0 bases and the J segment 1 base; nucleotides outside the gene matches: 2. The CDR3 DNA reads as TGTGCCAGCAGTTTATCGAACAGGGGGAACACCGGGGAGCTGTTTTTT. It yields the protein CASSLSNRGNTGELFF.

This chain joins TRBV9 and TRBJ2-5; tentatively, D is TRBD1 (5 bases). CDR1 is SGDLS, CDR2 YYNGEE, per germline. V lost 0 bases to trimming and J lost 2 bases, with 8 bases between them. The CDR3 contains 14 residues. Here the CDR3 reads CASSVGGRQETQYF. CDR3 DNA sequence: TGTGCCAGCAGCGTAGGGGGCAGGCAAGAGACCCAGTACTTC.

V usage is TRBV28 and J usage is TRBJ2-3; D possibly corresponds to TRBD2 (6 bases). The CDR3 runs to 17 residues. Trimming took off 6 bases at V and 0 bases at J, with 19 bases between the two ends. In germline, CDR1 is MDHEN, CDR2 SYDVKM. CDR3 coding DNA: TGTGCCAGCAGACCTCATAGCGGCCACAGGAGCACAGATACGCAGTATTTT. This gives the protein CASRPHSGHRSTDTQYF.

This chain uses TRBV4-1 with TRBJ2-7, with D tentatively TRBD1 (6 bases). This CDR3 region has 16 residues. In germline, CDR1 is MGHRA, CDR2 YSYEKL. V gave up 6 bases and J gave up 3 bases, with 21 bases separating them. The CDR3 spells CASSPTSQGHSYEQYF. CDR3 nucleotide sequence: TGCGCCAGCAGTCCAACCAGCCAGGGACACAGCTACGAGCAGTACTTC.

The rearrangement links TRBV4-3 to TRBJ2-1; 15 bases are a match to TRBD2. V lost 5 bases and J lost 10; bases outside the gene matches: 6. CDR3 length equals 15 residues. Germline values: CDR1 LGHNA, CDR2 YSLEER. This CDR3 is CASSGTSGRPSEQFF. CDR3 in DNA: TGCGCCAGCAGCGGGACTAGCGGGAGGCCGTCGGAGCAGTTCTTC.

V usage is TRBV28 and J usage is TRBJ2-1; 7 bases fit TRBD1. The V gene end was trimmed by 10 bases and the J gene end by 6 bases; junction bases not matched to a gene: 12. The germline gives CDR1 MDHEN, CDR2 SYDVKM. This CDR3 region has 14 residues. This CDR3 is CATSQGQWVNEQFF. The CDR3 coding sequence is TGTGCCACCTCACAGGGACAGTGGGTCAATGAGCAGTTCTTC.

The rearrangement joins TRBV27 to TRBJ1-2, with D possibly TRBD1 on 5 matching bases. This CDR3 has 14 amino acids. Germline V gives CDR1 MNHEY, CDR2 SMNVEV (reference sequence). Trimming removed 6 bases at V and 2 bases at J, with 13 bases between. The CDR3 DNA reads TGTGCCAGCAGGGAAAGGGGCTCCAACTATGGCTACACCTTC. This translates into CASRERGSNYGYTF.

Turning to this clone: The junction shows a germline mismatch at one end, possibly a read error. The chain links TRBV7-7 to TRBJ2-7; D ambiguous. CDR1 and CDR2 (germline): SSHAT, FNYEAQ (reference sequence). The CDR3 sequence is 13 residues long. The CDR3 region has the DNA TGTGCTAGCAGCTTAGAGGTAGCATCCGAGCAGTACTTC. This gives the protein CASSLEVASEQYF. Looking up the rest from reference TRBV7-7 and TRBJ2-7 gives the full variable domain: GAGVSQSPRYKVTKRGQDVTLRCDPISSHATLYWYQQALGQGPEFLTYFNYEAQPDKSGLPSDRFSAERPEGSISTLTIQRTEQRDSAMYRCASSLEVASEQYFGPGTRLTVT.

The chain carries TRBV5-1 and TRBJ1-2; the match to TRBD1 covers 7 bases. The CDR3 sequence is 14 residues long. The trim removed 0 bases at V and 6 bases at J, leaving 5 bases unmatched. Germline V CDR1 and CDR2: SGHRS, YFSETQ. The CDR3 is CASSLGRDRNGYTF. CDR3 DNA sequence: TGCGCCAGCAGCTTGGGCCGGGACAGAAATGGCTACACCTTC.

The rearrangement joins TRBV27 to TRBJ1-2; 8 nucleotides match TRBD1. With 4 bases clipped from V and 7 bases from J, the junction kept 8 bases outside the gene matches. Germline V gene sequence: CDR1 MNHEY, CDR2 SMNVEV (reference sequence). CDR3 size: 14 residues. CDR3: CASSSPGQGGGYTF. The CDR3 region has the DNA TGTGCCAGCAGTTCCCCCGGACAGGGAGGTGGCTACACCTTC.